This T cell receptor (beta chain) was obtained from a study of tumor T cells in aggressive B-cell lymphoma. The CDR3 has 13 amino acids. Germline trimming cut 9 bases from V and 0 bases from J; bases unmatched to any gene: 2. Germline-derived CDR1 and CDR2 are MDHEN and SYDVKM. Method: immunoSEQ multiplex PCR; TCRdb's copy keeps in-frame clones and lacks some. Here the sample spans fewer than 7,000 clones, more than 85% being singletons. J is TRBJ1-3 and V is TRBV28, with 7 bases aligning to TRBD1. The origin of this receptor is an adult with diffuse large B cell lymphoma. Sample: tumor tissue. DNA of the CDR3: TGTGCCAGTGGGACAGACTCTGGAAACACCATATATTTT. Its protein product is CASGTDSGNTIYF.